The clone carrying this T cell receptor (beta chain) showed up many times. Its antigen remains unidentified. Researchers used genomic DNA as the template to profile TCR beta VDJ and CDR3. One entry per CDR3 protein, called by TCRdb with MiXCR from the reads. The data contain 200,000 to 250,000 distinct CDR3 sequences, over 40% of them seen just once; the ten biggest clones take up 15% to 20%. This entry belongs to a study of CD8+CD57+ T cells in acquired aplastic anemia. Study summary: Quantities of DNA derived from sorted CD4+ and CD8+ cells averaged approximately 3 ug. Whole-study results and caveats: Statistical testing detected no significant gap in CD8+ Simpson's diversity between patients and controls. The study identified roughly 29 CD8+ CDR3 sequences shared by patients and controls.

The CDR3 contains 13 residues. V lost 3 bases to trimming and J lost 5 bases, with 11 bases between them. From germline, CDR1 is LNHDA and CDR2 SQIVND (reference sequence). Sequenced patients had shown CD8+CD57+ cell expansion by flow cytometry. The origin of this receptor is a human donor with aplastic anemia. The chain couples TRBV19 to TRBJ2-7, with a tentative D call TRBD1 (5 bases). Source material: sorted CD4+, CD8+, or CD8+CD57+ T cells (not recorded which) from PBMCs. CDR3 sequence reads: CASSIGAIHEQYF. The CDR3 nucleotides read TGTGCCAGTAGTATTGGGGCCATTCACGAGCAGTACTTC. The whole variable domain, remainder taken from reference TRBV19 and TRBJ2-7, is DGGITQSPKYLFRKEGQNVTLSCEQNLNHDAMYWYRQDPGQGLRLIYYSQIVNDFQKGDIAEGYSVSREKKESFPLTVTSAQKNPTAFYLCASSIGAIHEQYFGPGTRLTVT.